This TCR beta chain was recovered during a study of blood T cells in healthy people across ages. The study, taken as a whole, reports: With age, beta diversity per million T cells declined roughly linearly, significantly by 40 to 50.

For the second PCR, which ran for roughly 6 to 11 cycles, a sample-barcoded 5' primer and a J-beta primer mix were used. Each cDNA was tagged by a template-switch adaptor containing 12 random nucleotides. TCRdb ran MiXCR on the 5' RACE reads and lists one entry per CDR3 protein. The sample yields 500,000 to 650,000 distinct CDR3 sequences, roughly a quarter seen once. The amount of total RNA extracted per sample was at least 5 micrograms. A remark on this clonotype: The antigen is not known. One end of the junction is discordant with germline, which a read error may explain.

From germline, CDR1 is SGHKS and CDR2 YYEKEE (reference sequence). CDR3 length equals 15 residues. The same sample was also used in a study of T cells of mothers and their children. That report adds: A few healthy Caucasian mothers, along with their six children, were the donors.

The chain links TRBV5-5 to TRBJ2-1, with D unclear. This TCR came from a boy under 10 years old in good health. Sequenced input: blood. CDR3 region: CASSLVPGDNNEQLF. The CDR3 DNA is TGCGCCAGCAGCTTGGTCCCAGGAGATAACAATGAGCAGCTCTTC. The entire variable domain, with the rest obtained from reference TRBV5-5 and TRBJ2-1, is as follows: DAGVTQSPTHLIKTRGQQVTLRCSPISGHKSVSWYQQVLGQGPQFIFQYYEKEERGRGNFPDRFSARQFPNYSSELNVNALLLGDSALYLCASSLVPGDNNEQLFGPGTRLTVL.